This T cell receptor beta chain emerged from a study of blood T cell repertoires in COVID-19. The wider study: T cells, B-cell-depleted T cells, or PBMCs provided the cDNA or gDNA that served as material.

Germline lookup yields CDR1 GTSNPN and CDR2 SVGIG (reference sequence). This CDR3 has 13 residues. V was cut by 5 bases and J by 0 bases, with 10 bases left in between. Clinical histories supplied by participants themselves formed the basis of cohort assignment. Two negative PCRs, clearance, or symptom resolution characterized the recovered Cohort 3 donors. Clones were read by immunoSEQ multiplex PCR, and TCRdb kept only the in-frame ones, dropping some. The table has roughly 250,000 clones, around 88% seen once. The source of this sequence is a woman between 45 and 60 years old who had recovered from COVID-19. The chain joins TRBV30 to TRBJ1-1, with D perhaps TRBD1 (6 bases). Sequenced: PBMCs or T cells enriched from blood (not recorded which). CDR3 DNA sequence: TGTGCCTGGGACACAGGGTTGAACACTGAAGCTTTCTTT. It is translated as CAWDTGLNTEAFF. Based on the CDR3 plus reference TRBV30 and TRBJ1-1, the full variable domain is SQTIHQWPATLVQPVGSPLSLECTVEGTSNPNLYWYRQAAGRGLQLLFYSVGIGQISSEVPQNLSASRPQDRQFILSSKKLLLSDSGFYLCAWDTGLNTEAFFGQGTRLTVV.